This TCR beta chain was profiled in a study of T cells in Graves' hyperthyroidism and ophthalmopathy. Study findings and constraints: Most clonotypes that expanded in the thyroid above 0.001 also showed up in blood. Ophthalmopathy onset followed model prediction by a median around six months. A 13 V-J signature model discriminated ophthalmopathy versus stable hyperthyroidism.

Across 18 months, stable Graves' hyperthyroidism was marked by no progression to ophthalmopathy. Note on this clonotype: Its target is not known.

V shed 5 bases, J shed 2 bases, and the junction held 3 bases outside the gene matches. The V gene's germline CDR1 is SNHLY and CDR2 FYNNEI. The CDR3 is 13 residues long. Authors of the study amplified TCR beta CDR3 regions from RNA transcripts. An initial round of RT-PCR targeting the TCR CDR3 relied on the HTBI primer set. TCRdb reprocessed the multiplex PCR reads via MiXCR and lists one record per CDR3 protein. The sample carries roughly 580,000 distinct CDR3 sequences, just over 45% recorded once. The TCR originated in a woman aged 18 to 35 with Graves' hyperthyroidism. This chain connects TRBV2 to TRBJ2-7, with 7 positions matching TRBD2. Sample: peripheral blood or thyroid tissue (not recorded which). CDR3 sequence: CASSQRETYEQYF. CDR3 nucleotides: TGTGCCAGCAGTCAGCGGGAAACCTACGAGCAGTACTTC.